This T cell receptor (beta chain) was retrieved from a study of patients and donors after allogeneic stem cell transplantation. The CDR3 extends over 15 amino acids. With 4 bases clipped from V and 6 bases from J, the junction kept 11 bases outside the gene matches. TCRdb re-called the RT-PCR reads with MiXCR, one entry per CDR3 protein. Of more than 850,000 distinct CDR3 sequences in the sample, roughly 18% were seen once. Sequencing was done on a sample of blood, either unsorted or a sorted T cell fraction (not recorded which). This TCR came from a human donor who was either an allogeneic HSCT recipient or a stem cell or donor lymphocyte infusion donor (not recorded which). It is not recorded whose cells these are; they may come from a transplant donor. The J gene is TRBJ2-7, the V gene TRBV12-3 or TRBV12-4; TRBD1 aligns across 8 bases. CDR3: CASSWGGRGRFEQYF. The CDR3 coding sequence is TGTGCCAGCAGTTGGGGTGGCAGGGGGCGGTTCGAGCAGTACTTC.